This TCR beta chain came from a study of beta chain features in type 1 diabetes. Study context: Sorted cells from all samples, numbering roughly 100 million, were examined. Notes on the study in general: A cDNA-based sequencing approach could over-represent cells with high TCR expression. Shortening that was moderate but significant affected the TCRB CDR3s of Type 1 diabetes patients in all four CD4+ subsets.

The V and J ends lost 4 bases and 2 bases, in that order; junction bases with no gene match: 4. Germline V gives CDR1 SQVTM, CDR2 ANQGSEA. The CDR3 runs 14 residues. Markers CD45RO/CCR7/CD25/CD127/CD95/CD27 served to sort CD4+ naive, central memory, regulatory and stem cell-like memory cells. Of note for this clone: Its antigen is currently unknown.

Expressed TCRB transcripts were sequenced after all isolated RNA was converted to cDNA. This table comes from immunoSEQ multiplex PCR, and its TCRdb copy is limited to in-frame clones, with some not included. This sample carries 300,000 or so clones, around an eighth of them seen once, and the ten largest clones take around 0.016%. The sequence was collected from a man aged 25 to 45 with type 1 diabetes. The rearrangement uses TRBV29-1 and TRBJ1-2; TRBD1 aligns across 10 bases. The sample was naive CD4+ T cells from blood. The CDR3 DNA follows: TGCAGCGTTGCCCGGGACAGGGGAAACTATGGCTACACCTTC. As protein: CSVARDRGNYGYTF. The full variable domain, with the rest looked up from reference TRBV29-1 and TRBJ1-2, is SAVISQKPSRDICQRGTSLTIQCQVDSQVTMMFWYRQQPGQSLTLIATANQGSEATYESGFVIDKFPISRPNLTFSTLTVSNMSPEDSSIYLCSVARDRGNYGYTFGSGTRLTVV.